The rows below give T cell receptor beta chains drawn from one sample of a study of PD-1 blockade in mismatch repair-deficient tumors. Data came from immunoSEQ multiplex PCR; TCRdb stores just in-frame clones and leaves some out. The table includes around 62,000 clones, 70% to 80% detected once. Specimen: peripheral blood, collected 2 weeks after starting pembrolizumab. Receptors originate from an adult with mismatch repair-deficient cancer. The conserved cysteine and the conserved F or W are not part of the CDR3 here.

TRBV5-1 ASSEILAGNYNEQF
TRBV6-1 ASNRVDTEAF
TRBV10-1 ATAGQGVNRYEKLF
TRBV10-3 AISGRDRGADYGYT
TRBV7-9 ASSPGTENTEAF
TRBV11-2 ASSLDQGTGGYT
TRBV19 ASMVRGSDTEAF
TRBV28 ASSFLTGDVLRNIQY
TRBV9 ASSVVGAPDTGELF
TRBV5-1 ASSLRGTDNTEAF
TRBV30 AWGQGRVNEQY
TRBV5-1 ASSPSTGMQETQY
TRBV6-1 ASSEAGREYNEQF